Below, 29 T cell receptor beta chains from the same sample are listed, as sequenced in a study of cytomegalovirus exposure and HLA in healthy donors. PCR employed 60 Vbeta and 13 Jbeta primers. Sequenced by immunoSEQ multiplex PCR; TCRdb stores in-frame clones only, minus some. The data show fewer than 150,000 clones, roughly 80% seen once. Sequencing input: PBMCs. These receptors came from a man aged 50-59 years in good health and CMV-seronegative.

The chain carries TRBV27 and TRBJ1-5, with D uncertain. There are 14 residues in the CDR3. The germline CDR1 and CDR2 sequences are MNHEY and SMNVEV (reference sequence). The germline V and J ends were trimmed by 2 bases and 3 bases, with 8 bases remaining between them. CDR3 in DNA: TGTGCCAGCAGTTTAGGAGGGAACAATCAGCCCCAGCATTTT. It translates to CASSLGGNNQPQHF.

The rearrangement uses TRBV10-3 and TRBJ1-3, with D unresolved. The germline V gene has CDR1 ENHRY and CDR2 SYGVKD. V was trimmed by 3 bases and J by 4 bases, leaving 10 bases between them. This CDR3 comprises 14 residues. CDR3 nucleotide sequence: TGTGCCATCAGTGAACAGTCTATCGGAAACACCATATATTTT. The encoded protein is CAISEQSIGNTIYF.

The CDR3 here is CASSESTSGHSYNEQFF. In DNA, the CDR3 is TGCGCCAGCAGTGAGTCGACTAGCGGGCACTCCTACAATGAGCAGTTCTTC. V is TRBV10-1 and J is TRBJ2-1, with TRBD2 matching over 10 bases. CDR3 size: 17 residues. CDR1 and CDR2 from the germline V gene are WNHNN and SYGVQD (reference sequence). V lost 0 bases to trimming and J lost 0 bases; unmatched junction nucleotides: 2.

This rearrangement joins TRBV4-1 to TRBJ2-1; D is perhaps TRBD1 (6 bases). The CDR3 loop spans 14 amino acids. Between the trimmed V and J ends, which lost 0 bases and 7 bases, there was a span of 10 bases. CDR1 is MGHRA, CDR2 YSYEKL, per germline. The CDR3 here is CASSQDTGRNEQFF. As DNA, the CDR3 is TGCGCCAGCAGCCAAGATACAGGGAGAAATGAGCAGTTCTTC.

In its sample, this clone was seen a few times. The rearrangement uses TRBV6-1 and TRBJ1-2, with D uncertain. The CDR3 has 12 residues. Germline V gene data show CDR1 as MNHNS and CDR2 as SASEGT. V was trimmed by 2 bases and J by 3 bases, leaving 4 bases between them. This CDR3 is CASSEFDYGYTF. Written as DNA, the CDR3 is TGTGCCAGCAGTGAATTCGACTATGGCTACACCTTC.

This clone has only a few counts. Other DNA variants within this sample encode the same CDR3. This chain uses TRBV7-3 with TRBJ1-2, with 10 bases fitting TRBD1. This CDR3 is built from 15 residues. The germline V gene has CDR1 SGHTA and CDR2 FQGTGA. The V segment lost 5 bases and the J segment 3 bases; nucleotides outside the gene matches: 6. CDR3 amino acids: CASSPRDRGDYGYTF. The CDR3 nucleotides are TGTGCCAGCAGCCCACGGGACAGGGGAGACTATGGCTACACCTTC.

The chain has TRBV7-6 and TRBJ2-7, with TRBD2 identical over 14 bases. The ends lost 5 bases at V and 4 bases at J; junction bases unmatched: 7. This CDR3 contains 16 residues. Looked up from germline, CDR1 is SGHVS and CDR2 is FNYEAQ. The CDR3, as DNA: TGTGCCAGCAGCCCGACTAGCGGGAGGGCCCGATACGAGCAGTACTTC. This sequence encodes CASSPTSGRARYEQYF. Full variable domain (missing parts from reference TRBV7-6 and TRBJ2-7): GAGVSQSPRYKVTKRGQDVALRCDPISGHVSLYWYRQALGQGPEFLTYFNYEAQQDKSGLPNDRFSAERPEGSISTLTIQRTEQRDSAMYRCASSPTSGRARYEQYFGPGTRLTVT.

This clone was counted between two and nine times. V gene TRBV4-1 combines with J gene TRBJ2-1; 13 bases are shared with TRBD2. Germline V gene data show CDR1 as MGHRA and CDR2 as YSYEKL. V was clipped by 5 bases and J by 6 bases; unmatched bases: 7. This CDR3 is 16 amino acids long. The CDR3 nucleotides read TGCGCCAGCAGCTCACCCGGGACTAGCGGGACCAATGAGCAGTTCTTC. Translated, it gives CASSSPGTSGTNEQFF.

Here the CDR3 reads CASSSGGGMNTEAFF. The CDR3 bases are TGCGCCAGCAGCTCGGGAGGAGGAATGAACACTGAAGCTTTCTTT. This chain links TRBV5-1 with TRBJ1-1, with D uncertain. V was cut by 3 bases and J by 0 bases, with 12 bases left in between. This CDR3 spans 15 amino acids. CDR1 is SGHRS, CDR2 YFSETQ, per germline.

V usage is TRBV28 and J usage is TRBJ1-1, with D unclear. The V and J ends lost 6 bases and 1 base respectively, with 6 bases between them. The CDR3 contains 12 residues. CDR1 and CDR2 from the germline V gene are MDHEN and SYDVKM. CDR3 nucleotide sequence: TGTGCCAGCAGCAGATGGAACACTGAAGCTTTCTTT. Residues: CASSRWNTEAFF.

This rearrangement joins TRBV5-1 to TRBJ2-7; a possible D gene is TRBD1 (6 bases). The V gene lost 3 bases and the J gene lost 0 bases, with 16 bases spanning the gap. The CDR3 runs to 16 residues. CDR1 SGHRS and CDR2 YFSETQ come from the germline V gene. In nucleotides, the CDR3 is TGCGCCAGCAGCTCCTCCGGGACACTCACCTCCTACGAGCAGTACTTC. Translating it yields CASSSSGTLTSYEQYF. Filled out from reference TRBV5-1 and TRBJ2-7, the complete variable domain reads KAGVTQTPRYLIKTRGQQVTLSCSPISGHRSVSWYQQTPGQGLQFLFEYFSETQRNKGNFPGRFSGRQFSNSRSEMNVSTLELGDSALYLCASSSSGTLTSYEQYFGPGTRLTVT.

The V and J genes are TRBV30 and TRBJ2-7; maybe TRBD2 (5 bases). Germline V gene lookup returns CDR1 GTSNPN and CDR2 SVGIG (reference sequence). V dropped 2 bases and J dropped 5 bases, with 13 bases sitting between them. The CDR3 runs to 13 residues. CDR3 protein: CAWSILPGNEQYF. The CDR3 DNA is TGTGCCTGGAGTATCCTACCGGGGAACGAGCAGTACTTC.

The sample holds one count of this clone. The identical CDR3 is also encoded by other nucleotide sequences in the sample. The CDR3 here is CASSFPGNQPQHF. The CDR3 nucleotides read TGTGCCAGCAGTTTCCCAGGGAATCAGCCCCAGCATTTT. The rearrangement links TRBV28 to TRBJ1-5; D might be TRBD1 (5 bases). The germline CDR1 and CDR2 sequences are MDHEN and SYDVKM. With 3 bases removed from V and 4 bases from J, the gap between germline ends came to 7 bases. The CDR3 runs 13 residues.

The genes are TRBV2 and TRBJ2-4; the match to TRBD1 covers 7 bases. The V and J ends lost 10 bases and 0 bases, in that order; junction bases with no gene match: 9. The germline V gene encodes CDR1 SNHLY and CDR2 FYNNEI. This CDR3 spans 15 amino acids. CDR3 amino acids: CATHGQELAKNIQYF. The CDR3, as DNA: TGTGCCACCCATGGACAGGAGCTAGCCAAAAACATTCAGTACTTC.

This rearrangement joins TRBV15 to TRBJ1-2; 7 bases align to TRBD1. CDR1 LNHNV and CDR2 YYDKDF come from the germline V gene (reference sequence). This CDR3 is built from 17 residues. The V segment lost 1 base and the J segment 5 bases; nucleotides outside the gene matches: 13. This chain's CDR3 is CATSRGGGGPGRYGYTF. The CDR3 DNA is TGTGCCACCAGCAGAGGTGGAGGGGGCCCGGGCCGATATGGCTACACCTTC.

The rearrangement links TRBV9 to TRBJ2-1; D may be TRBD2 (6 bases). The CDR3 is made up of 19 amino acids. Germline lookup yields CDR1 SGDLS and CDR2 YYNGEE. V lost 3 bases and J lost 0, with 22 bases in between. DNA for the CDR3: TGTGCCAGCAGCGCTTTCCCAGATAAAATAGCGGACTCCTACAATGAGCAGTTCTTC. It codes for CASSAFPDKIADSYNEQFF.

The chain joins TRBV4-2 to TRBJ1-5, with a tentative D call TRBD1 (5 bases). The CDR3 sequence is 15 residues long. Germline CDR1 LGHNA, CDR2 YNFKEQ. Deletions cut 4 bases from V and 3 bases from J, with 13 bases between. For the CDR3, the DNA is TGTGCCAGCAGCCCCCAGGGCGTGGACAATCAGCCCCAGCATTTT. Its protein is CASSPQGVDNQPQHF.

This rearrangement joins TRBV19 to TRBJ2-5; TRBD1 agrees at 8 bases. The J call may be faulty, since TRBJ2-7 better matches the DNA end. Per the germline V gene, CDR1 is LNHDA and CDR2 is SQIVND (reference sequence). The CDR3 runs to 15 residues. The CDR3 is CASSPYGTGPYEQYF. As DNA, the CDR3 is TGTGCCAGTAGTCCCTACGGGACAGGTCCCTACGAGCAGTACTTC.

The chain has TRBV30 and TRBJ1-1; D is undetermined. The ends were cut back, 3 bases at V and 5 bases at J, with 13 bases in the middle. The CDR3 contains 13 residues. Germline V gene lookup returns CDR1 GTSNPN and CDR2 SVGIG (reference sequence). Here the CDR3 DNA reads TGTGCCTGGAGACCCGCCTCGGGGACTGAAGCTTTCTTT. It translates to CAWRPASGTEAFF.

V and J are TRBV30 and TRBJ2-2; weak D call: TRBD1 (5 bases). Trimming removed 7 bases at V and 0 bases at J, with 9 bases between. Germline V gene lookup returns CDR1 GTSNPN and CDR2 SVGIG (reference sequence). The length of the CDR3 is 13 residues. Here the CDR3 DNA reads TGTGCCTTTGACAGAGCGAACACCGGGGAGCTGTTTTTT. Amino acid sequence: CAFDRANTGELFF.

The chain couples TRBV18 to TRBJ2-5; the match to TRBD2 covers 9 bases. CDR3 length equals 14 residues. CDR1 is KGHSH and CDR2 is LQKENI in the germline V gene. J gave up 3 bases and V 3 bases, and 2 bases lay outside the gene matches. CDR3 in amino acids: CASSPSGSKETQYF. The CDR3 DNA reads as TGTGCCAGCTCACCTAGCGGGAGTAAAGAGACCCAGTACTTC.

The chain has TRBV7-9 and TRBJ2-7; D may be TRBD1 (6 bases). V lost 1 base and J 1 base, leaving 8 bases between the germline ends. This CDR3 region has 14 residues. CDR1 and CDR2 (germline): SEHNR, FQNEAQ (reference sequence). CDR3 region: CASSLGGQSYEQYF. CDR3 coding DNA: TGTGCCAGCAGCTTAGGCGGACAGTCCTACGAGCAGTACTTC.

V is TRBV27 and J is TRBJ2-1; D possibly corresponds to TRBD1 (6 bases). Germline lookup yields CDR1 MNHEY and CDR2 SMNVEV (reference sequence). Between the trimmed V and J ends, which lost 5 bases and 0 bases, there was a span of 11 bases. The CDR3 totals 15 residues. The CDR3 coding sequence is TGTGCCAGCAGTGCCGACAGGTTCTCCTACAATGAGCAGTTCTTC. It translates to CASSADRFSYNEQFF.

The chain recombines TRBV28 with TRBJ2-5; 7 bases match TRBD1. The J segment lost 1 base and the V segment lost 3 bases, leaving 8 bases of the junction unmatched. CDR1 is MDHEN, CDR2 SYDVKM, per germline. The CDR3 is 16 residues long. CDR3 DNA sequence: TGTGCCAGCAGTTTTGGGGCAGGGACAGCCCAAGAGACCCAGTACTTC. Translated, it gives CASSFGAGTAQETQYF. Using reference TRBV28 and TRBJ2-5 for the parts outside the CDR3, the full variable domain is DVKVTQSSRYLVKRTGEKVFLECVQDMDHENMFWYRQDPGLGLRLIYFSYDVKMKEKGDIPEGYSVSREKKERFSLILESASTNQTSMYLCASSFGAGTAQETQYFGPGTRLLVL.

V gene TRBV7-9 combines with J gene TRBJ2-1, with 9 bases fitting TRBD2. CDR3 length: 15 residues. The germline CDR1 and CDR2 sequences are SEHNR and FQNEAQ (reference sequence). V was clipped by 6 bases and J by 4 bases; unmatched bases: 7. The CDR3 sequence: CASSQRLAEYNEQFF. In nucleotides, the CDR3 is TGTGCCAGCAGTCAACGACTAGCGGAGTACAATGAGCAGTTCTTC. Filled out from reference TRBV7-9 and TRBJ2-1, the complete variable domain reads DTGVSQNPRHKITKRGQNVTFRCDPISEHNRLYWYRQTLGQGPEFLTYFQNEAQLEKSRLLSDRFSAERPKGSFSTLEIQRTEQGDSAMYLCASSQRLAEYNEQFFGPGTRLTVL.

The genes are TRBV5-1 and TRBJ2-1; D is unresolved. Germline CDR1 is SGHRS and CDR2 is YFSETQ. V was shortened by 2 bases and J by 3 bases, with 15 bases between the two germline ends. CDR3 length: 16 amino acids. CDR3 loop: CASSLGSGANYNEQFF. As DNA, the CDR3 is TGCGCCAGCAGCTTAGGTTCCGGAGCTAACTACAATGAGCAGTTCTTC.

The chain uses TRBV2 and TRBJ1-5, with 12 bases that match TRBD1. The J segment lost 8 bases and the V segment lost 5 bases, leaving 7 bases of the junction unmatched. This CDR3 is built from 15 residues. Germline lookup yields CDR1 SNHLY and CDR2 FYNNEI. CDR3 protein: CASSSGTGGAEPQHF. DNA of the CDR3: TGTGCCAGCAGTTCCGGGACAGGGGGCGCGGAGCCCCAGCATTTT. Full variable domain (outside the CDR3, taken from reference TRBV2 and TRBJ1-5): EPEVTQTPSHQVTQMGQEVILRCVPISNHLYFYWYRQILGQKVEFLVSFYNNEISEKSEIFDDQFSVERPDGSNFTLKIRSTKLEDSAMYFCASSSGTGGAEPQHFGDGTRLSIL.

The chain has TRBV7-8 and TRBJ2-7, with 8 bases fitting TRBD1. V lost 6 bases, J lost 0 bases, and 13 bases stayed unmatched. Per germline, CDR1 SGHVS and CDR2 FQNEAQ. The CDR3 sequence is 17 residues long. DNA of the CDR3: TGTGCCAGCAGTTTCGGGACAGGCCTTCTTAGCTCCTACGAGCAGTACTTC. This sequence encodes CASSFGTGLLSSYEQYF.

CDR3 bases: TGTGCCAGCAGCTTCAGCCCCGGGACAGGGACCAATCAGCCCCAGCATTTT. Its translation: CASSFSPGTGTNQPQHF. V usage is TRBV7-9 and J usage is TRBJ1-5; 9 bases match TRBD1. The CDR3 runs 17 residues. Per the germline V gene, CDR1 is SEHNR and CDR2 is FQNEAQ (reference sequence). V trimming: 3 bases; J trimming: 3 bases; junction bases outside the gene matches: 9.